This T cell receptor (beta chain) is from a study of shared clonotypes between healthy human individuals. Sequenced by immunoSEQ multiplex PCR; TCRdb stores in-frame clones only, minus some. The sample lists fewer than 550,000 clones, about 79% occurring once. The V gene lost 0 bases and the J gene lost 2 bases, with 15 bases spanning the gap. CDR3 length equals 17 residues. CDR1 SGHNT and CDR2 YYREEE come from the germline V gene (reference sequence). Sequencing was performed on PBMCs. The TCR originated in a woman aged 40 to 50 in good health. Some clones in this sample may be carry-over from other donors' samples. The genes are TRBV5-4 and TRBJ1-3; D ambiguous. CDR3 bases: TGTGCCAGCAGCTTGGCCTCCGGAGCACGGGCTGGAAACACCATATATTTT. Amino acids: CASSLASGARAGNTIYF. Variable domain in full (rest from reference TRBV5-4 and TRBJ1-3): ETGVTQSPTHLIKTRGQQVTLRCSSQSGHNTVSWYQQALGQGPQFIFQYYREEENGRGNFPPRFSGLQFPNYSSELNVNALELDDSALYLCASSLASGARAGNTIYFGEGSWLTVV.